This TCR beta chain was sequenced in a study of T cell changes during pregnancy in multiple sclerosis. In this sample, this clone turned up once. Profiled with immunoSEQ multiplex PCR; TCRdb holds only in-frame clones, not every one. The data hold fewer than 95,000 clones, with about 93% observed a single time. The CDR3 is made up of 14 amino acids. Germline loops: CDR1 MNHEY, CDR2 SMNVEV (reference sequence). The V end lost 6 bases, the J end lost 4 bases, and 12 bases lay between the germline ends. The chain joins TRBV27 to TRBJ2-2; D might be TRBD1 (6 bases). The sample was peripheral blood, taken in the first trimester of pregnancy. The receptor comes from a female donor with multiple sclerosis, enrolled in a pregnancy study. CDR3 sequence (DNA): TGTGCCAGCAGCCAGGGGACGGGCACCGGGGAGCTGTTTTTT. Protein sequence: CASSQGTGTGELFF.